The table lists the clone carrying this TCR beta chain with many counts. The sample originates from a study of regulatory T cells in long-lasting Graves disease. Whole-study context: Antithyroid drug intake by newly diagnosed Graves' patients had lasted under 3 months.

The time point is: newly diagnosed GD, antithyroid drugs for less than 3 months. PBMC RNA served as the TCR library source. This CDR3 contains 11 residues. Germline assignment: CDR1 SEHNR and CDR2 FQNEAQ (reference sequence). The V end lost 11 bases, the J end lost 4 bases, and 11 bases lay between the germline ends. Sequencing libraries for TCR beta were prepared with iRepertoire HTBI primers and Arm-PCR of CDR3 regions. TCRdb redid the calling of the multiplex PCR reads with MiXCR, one entry per CDR3 protein. The sample records roughly 560,000 distinct CDR3 sequences, around 12% being singletons. The data were also submitted as part of a second study, on T cells in Graves' hyperthyroidism and ophthalmopathy.

The clonotype originates from a woman under 40 with Graves disease. Sequenced here: peripheral blood mononuclear cells (PBMCs), sampled at new diagnosis, from a patient treated with antithyroid drugs. V gene TRBV7-9 combines with J gene TRBJ1-2; perhaps TRBD1 as D (6 bases). The CDR3 here is CAAGAVYGYTF. Here the CDR3 DNA reads TGTGCCGCGGGGGCAGTCTATGGCTACACCTTC.